This record concerns one T cell receptor beta chain sequence. Its antigen is unidentified. The data stem from a study of cytomegalovirus exposure and HLA in healthy donors. Across the whole study: Earlier results showed roughly 120 million unique TCR beta sequences derived from roughly 200 million T cells. Study results and caveats: The investigators catalogued under 200 TCR beta chains as cytomegalovirus-associated. Reportedly, a later analysis found an Asian-associated ancestry cluster had fewer N-insertions than the approximately 700-donor mean. It was reported that TCR beta sequences correctly inferred the HLA-A and HLA-B alleles for most subjects.

PCR primers comprised 60 Vbeta and 13 Jbeta primers. Measured with immunoSEQ multiplex PCR; TCRdb has only the in-frame clones, and not every one. The sample shows more than 60,000 clones, approximately 74% of them seen only once. The CDR3 loop spans 15 amino acids. Germline lookup yields CDR1 MNHEY and CDR2 SMNVEV (reference sequence). Losses at the gene ends were 5 bases for V and 5 bases for J; bases not matched to a gene: 7. The chain couples TRBV27 to TRBJ2-5; 11 nucleotides match TRBD1. This receptor was identified in a man in his forties in good health and CMV-seropositive. Source material: PBMCs. The CDR3 DNA follows: TGTGCCAGCAGTATAAAGTGGGACAGGGGGGAGACCCAGTACTTC. Translation: CASSIKWDRGETQYF.